This entry is about one T cell receptor (beta chain). This record belongs to a study of shared clonotypes between healthy human individuals. Data came from immunoSEQ multiplex PCR; TCRdb stores just in-frame clones and leaves some out. The data show some 1,400,000 clones, with approximately 97% seen just once and 0.95% to 1.5% held by the top ten. The V gene's germline CDR1 is KGHSH and CDR2 LQKENI. The length of the CDR3 is 16 residues. V lost 3 bases and J lost 3, with 17 bases in between. Sequenced material: naive CD4+ T cells sorted from blood. This sample's subset: CD45RA+ positively selected. This TCR was recovered from a man aged 25 to 45 in good health. V is TRBV18 and J is TRBJ1-2; tentatively, D is TRBD1 (5 bases). DNA for the CDR3: TGTGCCAGCTCACCGTTGGATGACAGTTATCACTATGGCTACACCTTC. Amino acid sequence: CASSPLDDSYHYGYTF. Filled out from reference TRBV18 and TRBJ1-2, the complete variable domain reads NAGVMQNPRHLVRRRGQEARLRCSPMKGHSHVYWYRQLPEEGLKFMVYLQKENIIDESGMPKERFSAEFPKEGPSILRIQQVVRGDSAAYFCASSPLDDSYHYGYTFGSGTRLTVV.